The rows below give T cell receptor beta chains drawn from one sample of a study of metastatic and nonmetastatic thyroid tumors. TCRdb reassembled clones from the PCR reads with MiXCR. The table includes under 55,000 clones, approximately 19% detected once. Sequenced input: blood. These receptors originate from a female donor with papillary thyroid cancer or a benign thyroid nodule (not recorded which). Some clones in this sample may be carry-over from other donors' samples. CDR3s leave out the opening cysteine and the closing phenylalanine or tryptophan. Each record gives: D gene, J gene, V gene, CDR3 protein. A D gene is named only where the DNA matches it firmly.

d_gene: TRBD2
j_gene: TRBJ2-1
v_gene: TRBV7-2
CDR3aa: ASSLAVSTSGSYNEQF

d_gene: TRBD1
j_gene: TRBJ2-2
v_gene: TRBV28
CDR3aa: ASSTWTGNTGGLF

d_gene: TRBD2
j_gene: TRBJ2-1
v_gene: TRBV24-1
CDR3aa: ATSVVSGRATEQF

d_gene: TRBD1
j_gene: TRBJ1-2
v_gene: TRBV5-4
CDR3aa: ASSLFRDRGLAAVGYGYT

d_gene: TRBD1
j_gene: TRBJ2-1
v_gene: TRBV7-2
CDR3aa: ASSLAGTGASGEQF

d_gene: -
j_gene: TRBJ1-2
v_gene: TRBV6-2/TRBV6-3
CDR3aa: ASSSNNRRDGYT

d_gene: -
j_gene: TRBJ2-1
v_gene: TRBV7-2
CDR3aa: ASSLDWDEQF

d_gene: TRBD1
j_gene: TRBJ2-5
v_gene: TRBV20-1
CDR3aa: SARESRQGAETQY

d_gene: -
j_gene: TRBJ2-7
v_gene: TRBV4-1
CDR3aa: ASSQGGTAAYEQY

d_gene: -
j_gene: TRBJ2-3
v_gene: TRBV4-1
CDR3aa: ASSQTADTQY

d_gene: -
j_gene: TRBJ2-6
v_gene: TRBV6-1
CDR3aa: ATTEEATGSNVLT

d_gene: TRBD1
j_gene: TRBJ2-7
v_gene: TRBV28
CDR3aa: ASRGQGDSYEQY

d_gene: -
j_gene: TRBJ2-7
v_gene: TRBV19
CDR3aa: ASINFAGVYEQY

d_gene: -
j_gene: TRBJ1-5
v_gene: TRBV28
CDR3aa: ASSLGLTSQPQH

d_gene: -
j_gene: TRBJ1-2
v_gene: TRBV30
CDR3aa: AWRKGNHYGYT

d_gene: TRBD2
j_gene: TRBJ2-2
v_gene: TRBV20-1
CDR3aa: SARDTTGGDTGELF